A selection of T cell receptor beta chains follows, all from one sample in a study of T cell responses to AZD1222 COVID-19 vaccine. Measured with immunoSEQ multiplex PCR; TCRdb has only the in-frame clones, and not every one. The table has 130,000 to 150,000 clones, about nine tenths seen once. The starting material was peripheral blood, obtained on day 0 of MenACWY control vaccination. These TCRs come from an adult in good health. CDR3s leave out the opening cysteine and the closing phenylalanine or tryptophan. The order of the fields is D gene, V gene, J gene, CDR3 protein. A D gene is named only where the DNA matches it firmly.

d_gene: NA; v_gene: TRBV24-1; j_gene: TRBJ2-2; CDR3aa: ATSALSTGELF
d_gene: TRBD2; v_gene: TRBV19; j_gene: TRBJ2-7; CDR3aa: ASSTGLVAYEQY
d_gene: NA; v_gene: TRBV7-3; j_gene: TRBJ2-1; CDR3aa: ASSPGNSYNEQF
d_gene: NA; v_gene: TRBV28; j_gene: TRBJ1-2; CDR3aa: ASSFGGRENGYT
d_gene: NA; v_gene: TRBV7-9; j_gene: TRBJ1-2; CDR3aa: ASSSTDPYGYT
d_gene: NA; v_gene: TRBV19; j_gene: TRBJ1-1; CDR3aa: ASSIPGPYEAF
d_gene: NA; v_gene: TRBV18; j_gene: TRBJ1-2; CDR3aa: ASSPSSIGDYGYT
d_gene: TRBD2; v_gene: TRBV24-1; j_gene: TRBJ2-2; CDR3aa: ATSGLREGLYTGELF
d_gene: NA; v_gene: TRBV7-6; j_gene: TRBJ1-4; CDR3aa: ASSLGASTNEKLF
d_gene: TRBD1; v_gene: TRBV5-1; j_gene: TRBJ1-1; CDR3aa: ASSHRDSLNTEAF
d_gene: NA; v_gene: TRBV24-1; j_gene: TRBJ2-3; CDR3aa: ATSAHTGRPRLTDTQY
d_gene: NA; v_gene: TRBV6-6; j_gene: TRBJ1-5; CDR3aa: ASSYSRQNSNQPQH
d_gene: TRBD1; v_gene: TRBV6-5; j_gene: TRBJ1-4; CDR3aa: ASSTGEEKLF
d_gene: TRBD1; v_gene: TRBV18; j_gene: TRBJ2-5; CDR3aa: ASSPSGGQQTQY
d_gene: TRBD1; v_gene: TRBV9; j_gene: TRBJ2-3; CDR3aa: ASSVGWTGTTDTQY
d_gene: NA; v_gene: TRBV19; j_gene: TRBJ1-1; CDR3aa: ASSTGWNTEAF
d_gene: NA; v_gene: TRBV12-5; j_gene: TRBJ1-1; CDR3aa: ASGLYSTEAF
d_gene: NA; v_gene: TRBV7-3; j_gene: TRBJ1-5; CDR3aa: ASSPDGNQPQH
d_gene: NA; v_gene: TRBV5-5; j_gene: TRBJ1-3; CDR3aa: ASSLGYSYSGNTIY
d_gene: NA; v_gene: TRBV6-5; j_gene: TRBJ2-2; CDR3aa: ASSPYRVNTGELF
d_gene: TRBD1; v_gene: TRBV5-1; j_gene: TRBJ1-6; CDR3aa: ASSEGAINSPLH
d_gene: NA; v_gene: TRBV6-6; j_gene: TRBJ1-1; CDR3aa: ASSYLGDTEAF
d_gene: TRBD1; v_gene: TRBV27; j_gene: TRBJ1-1; CDR3aa: ASSNTGQGHF
d_gene: NA; v_gene: TRBV7-2; j_gene: TRBJ2-1; CDR3aa: ASSSQMGPESEQF
d_gene: TRBD1; v_gene: TRBV19; j_gene: TRBJ1-6; CDR3aa: ASSIYAGTVFNSPLH
d_gene: NA; v_gene: TRBV30; j_gene: TRBJ1-1; CDR3aa: AWSQRGLRDTEAF
d_gene: NA; v_gene: TRBV4-2; j_gene: TRBJ1-5; CDR3aa: ASSQEPTANQPQH
d_gene: TRBD1; v_gene: TRBV27; j_gene: TRBJ2-2; CDR3aa: ASNPGQAFSGELF
d_gene: NA; v_gene: TRBV23-1; j_gene: TRBJ1-4; CDR3aa: ASRGSGNEKLF
d_gene: NA; v_gene: TRBV30; j_gene: TRBJ1-6; CDR3aa: AWRSGTAYNSPLH
d_gene: NA; v_gene: TRBV19; j_gene: TRBJ1-2; CDR3aa: ASSMEGGANYGYT
d_gene: TRBD2; v_gene: TRBV25-1; j_gene: TRBJ2-1; CDR3aa: ASRAGGNNEQF
d_gene: TRBD1; v_gene: TRBV29-1; j_gene: TRBJ1-4; CDR3aa: SVAGQLNEKLF
d_gene: TRBD1; v_gene: TRBV4-2; j_gene: TRBJ1-5; CDR3aa: ASSQDYGTGGWQPQH
d_gene: TRBD1; v_gene: TRBV12-3/TRBV12-4; j_gene: TRBJ1-2; CDR3aa: ASSLRQGGGYT
d_gene: NA; v_gene: TRBV28; j_gene: TRBJ1-3; CDR3aa: ATLDAGDGNTIY
d_gene: TRBD1; v_gene: TRBV4-1; j_gene: TRBJ1-1; CDR3aa: ASSQGQGASREAF
d_gene: NA; v_gene: TRBV18; j_gene: TRBJ1-2; CDR3aa: ASSPSTYQNYGYT
d_gene: NA; v_gene: TRBV10-3; j_gene: TRBJ1-2; CDR3aa: AISELGQGSYGYT
d_gene: NA; v_gene: TRBV2; j_gene: TRBJ1-2; CDR3aa: ASSSTVHT
d_gene: TRBD1; v_gene: TRBV27; j_gene: TRBJ1-1; CDR3aa: ASSPQQGADTEAF
d_gene: NA; v_gene: TRBV28; j_gene: TRBJ2-2; CDR3aa: ASSTPSLTTGELF
d_gene: NA; v_gene: TRBV9; j_gene: TRBJ2-7; CDR3aa: ASSPWDPGYEQY
d_gene: NA; v_gene: TRBV27; j_gene: TRBJ1-4; CDR3aa: ASSLSPDVSGKLF
d_gene: NA; v_gene: TRBV9; j_gene: TRBJ2-1; CDR3aa: ASSATGNEQF
d_gene: NA; v_gene: TRBV6-6; j_gene: TRBJ2-5; CDR3aa: ASSYHKETQY
d_gene: NA; v_gene: TRBV5-8; j_gene: TRBJ1-4; CDR3aa: ASTFQGTTNEKLF
d_gene: NA; v_gene: TRBV9; j_gene: TRBJ2-1; CDR3aa: ASSVGGGQSNEQF
d_gene: NA; v_gene: TRBV5-1; j_gene: TRBJ1-1; CDR3aa: ASSLRRNTEAF
d_gene: TRBD2; v_gene: TRBV24-1; j_gene: TRBJ2-2; CDR3aa: ATSGSAASGRHNTGELF
d_gene: TRBD1; v_gene: TRBV3-1/TRBV3-2; j_gene: TRBJ2-2; CDR3aa: ASSQVWGQGPSRGELF
d_gene: NA; v_gene: TRBV15; j_gene: TRBJ2-3; CDR3aa: ATSSQFTDTQY
d_gene: NA; v_gene: TRBV3-1/TRBV3-2; j_gene: TRBJ2-2; CDR3aa: ASSQAGNTGELF
d_gene: TRBD2; v_gene: TRBV27; j_gene: TRBJ2-5; CDR3aa: ASSILAGGLVETQY
d_gene: TRBD1; v_gene: TRBV4-1; j_gene: TRBJ1-4; CDR3aa: ASSQEVSAGTGREKLF